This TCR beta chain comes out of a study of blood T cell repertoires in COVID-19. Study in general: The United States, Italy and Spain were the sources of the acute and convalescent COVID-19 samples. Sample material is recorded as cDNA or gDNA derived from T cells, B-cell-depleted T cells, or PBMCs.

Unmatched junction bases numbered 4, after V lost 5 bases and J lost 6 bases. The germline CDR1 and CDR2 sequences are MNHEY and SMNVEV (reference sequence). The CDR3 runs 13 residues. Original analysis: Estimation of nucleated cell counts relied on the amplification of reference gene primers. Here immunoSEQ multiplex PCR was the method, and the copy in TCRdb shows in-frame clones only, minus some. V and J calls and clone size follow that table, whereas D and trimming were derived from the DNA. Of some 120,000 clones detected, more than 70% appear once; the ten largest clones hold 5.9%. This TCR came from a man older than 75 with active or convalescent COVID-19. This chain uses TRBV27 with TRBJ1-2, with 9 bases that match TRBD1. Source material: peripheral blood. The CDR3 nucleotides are TGTGCCAGCAGTGACGGGACAGGGAATGGCTACACCTTC. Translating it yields CASSDGTGNGYTF.